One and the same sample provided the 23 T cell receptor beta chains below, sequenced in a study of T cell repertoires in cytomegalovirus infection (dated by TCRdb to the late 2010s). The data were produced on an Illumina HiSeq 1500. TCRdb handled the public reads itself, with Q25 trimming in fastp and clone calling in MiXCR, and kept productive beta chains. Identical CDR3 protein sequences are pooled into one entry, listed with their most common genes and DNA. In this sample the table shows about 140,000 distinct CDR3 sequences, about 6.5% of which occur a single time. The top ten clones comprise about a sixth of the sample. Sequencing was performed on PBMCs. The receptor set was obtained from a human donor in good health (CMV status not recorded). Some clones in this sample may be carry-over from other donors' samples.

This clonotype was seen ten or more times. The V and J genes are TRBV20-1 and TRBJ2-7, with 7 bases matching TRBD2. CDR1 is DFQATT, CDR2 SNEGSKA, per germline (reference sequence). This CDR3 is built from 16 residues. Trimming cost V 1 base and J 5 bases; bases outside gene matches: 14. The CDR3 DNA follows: TGCAGTGCTAGAGCCATACTTGAGCGGGGCCCCAACGAGCAGTACTTC. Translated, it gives CSARAILERGPNEQYF.

The CDR3 DNA reads as TGTGCCAGTGAACCCGGACAGGCGAGTGGCTACACCTTC. The encoded protein is CASEPGQASGYTF. This chain connects TRBV19 to TRBJ1-2; 7 nucleotides line up with TRBD1. Germline V gives CDR1 LNHDA, CDR2 SQIVND (reference sequence). J lost 7 bases, V lost 8 bases, and 10 bases had no gene match. The CDR3 contains 13 residues.

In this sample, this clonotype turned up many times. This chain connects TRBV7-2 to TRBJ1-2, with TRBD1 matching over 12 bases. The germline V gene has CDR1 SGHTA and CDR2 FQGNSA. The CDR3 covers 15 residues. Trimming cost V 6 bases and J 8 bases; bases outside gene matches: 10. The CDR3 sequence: CASRQPGQGANGYTF. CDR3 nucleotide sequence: TGTGCCAGCAGACAACCGGGACAGGGGGCGAACGGCTACACCTTC.

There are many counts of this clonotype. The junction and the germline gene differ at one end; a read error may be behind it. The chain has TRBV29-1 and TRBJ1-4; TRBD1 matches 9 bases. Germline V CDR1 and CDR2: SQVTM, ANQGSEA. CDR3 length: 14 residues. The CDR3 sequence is CSVGGQGTHEKLFF. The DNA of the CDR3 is TGCAGCGTTGGGGGACAGGGAACTCATGAAAAACTGTTTTTT.

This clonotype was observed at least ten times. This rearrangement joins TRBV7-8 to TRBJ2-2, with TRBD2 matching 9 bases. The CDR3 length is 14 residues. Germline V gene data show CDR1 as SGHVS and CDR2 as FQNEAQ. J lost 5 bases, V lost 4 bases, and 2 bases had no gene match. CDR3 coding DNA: TGTGCCAGCAGCTCCAGCGGGAGGACCGGGGAGCTGTTTTTT. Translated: CASSSSGRTGELFF.

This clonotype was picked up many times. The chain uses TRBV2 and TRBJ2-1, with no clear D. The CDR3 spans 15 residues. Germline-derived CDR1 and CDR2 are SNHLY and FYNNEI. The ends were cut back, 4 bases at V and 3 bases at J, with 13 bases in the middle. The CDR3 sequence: CASSGERVVYNEQFF. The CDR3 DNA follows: TGTGCCAGCAGTGGTGAAAGGGTCGTCTACAATGAGCAGTTCTTC.

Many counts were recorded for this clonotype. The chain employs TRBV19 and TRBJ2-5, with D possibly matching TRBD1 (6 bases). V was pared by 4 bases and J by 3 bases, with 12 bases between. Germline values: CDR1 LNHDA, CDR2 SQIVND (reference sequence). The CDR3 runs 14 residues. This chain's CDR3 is CASSNDRLKETQYF. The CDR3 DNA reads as TGTGCCAGTAGTAACGACAGGCTGAAAGAGACCCAGTACTTC.

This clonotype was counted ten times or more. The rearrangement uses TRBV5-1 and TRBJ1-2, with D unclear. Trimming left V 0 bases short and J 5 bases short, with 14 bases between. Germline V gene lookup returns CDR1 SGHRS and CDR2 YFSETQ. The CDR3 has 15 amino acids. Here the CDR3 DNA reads TGCGCCAGCAGCTTGGCCGGTGGCAGGATTTATGGCTACACCTTC. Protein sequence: CASSLAGGRIYGYTF.

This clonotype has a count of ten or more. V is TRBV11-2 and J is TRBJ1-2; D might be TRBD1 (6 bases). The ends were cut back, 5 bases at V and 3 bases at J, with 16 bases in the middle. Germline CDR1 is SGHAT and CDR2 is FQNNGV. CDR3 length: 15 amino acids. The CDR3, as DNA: TGTGCCAGCAGCGTTATAGGGGGGGCTGACTATGGCTACACCTTC. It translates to CASSVIGGADYGYTF.

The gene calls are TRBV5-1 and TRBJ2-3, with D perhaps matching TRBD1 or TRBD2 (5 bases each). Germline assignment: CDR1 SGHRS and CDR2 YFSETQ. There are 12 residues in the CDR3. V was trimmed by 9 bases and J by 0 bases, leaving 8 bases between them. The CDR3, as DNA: TGCGCCACCAGGGACAGCACAGATACGCAGTATTTT. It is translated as CATRDSTDTQYF.

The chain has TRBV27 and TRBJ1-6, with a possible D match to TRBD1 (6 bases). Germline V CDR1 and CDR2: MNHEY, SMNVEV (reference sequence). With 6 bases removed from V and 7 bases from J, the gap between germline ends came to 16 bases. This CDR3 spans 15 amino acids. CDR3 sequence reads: CASRRTQGPNSPLHF. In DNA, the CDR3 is TGTGCCAGCAGGAGAACTCAGGGGCCCAATTCACCCCTCCACTTT.

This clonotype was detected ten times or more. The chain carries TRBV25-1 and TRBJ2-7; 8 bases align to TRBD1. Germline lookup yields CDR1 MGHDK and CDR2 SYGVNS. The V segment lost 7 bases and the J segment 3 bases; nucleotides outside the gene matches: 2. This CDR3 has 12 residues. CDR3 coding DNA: TGTGCCAGCACAGGGGGCTTCTACGAGCAGTACTTC. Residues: CASTGGFYEQYF.

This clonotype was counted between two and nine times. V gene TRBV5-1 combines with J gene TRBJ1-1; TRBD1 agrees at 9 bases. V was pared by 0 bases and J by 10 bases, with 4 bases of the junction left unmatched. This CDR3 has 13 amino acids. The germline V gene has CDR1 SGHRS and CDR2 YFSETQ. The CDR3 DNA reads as TGCGCCAGCAGCTTGGGGACAGGGGCTTCAGCTTTCTTT. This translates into CASSLGTGASAFF.

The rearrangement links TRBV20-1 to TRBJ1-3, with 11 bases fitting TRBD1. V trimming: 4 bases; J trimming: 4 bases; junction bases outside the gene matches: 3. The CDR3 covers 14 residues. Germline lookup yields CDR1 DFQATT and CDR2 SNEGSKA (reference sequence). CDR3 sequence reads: CSAKDRGRGNTIYF. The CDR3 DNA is TGCAGTGCTAAGGACAGGGGGCGAGGAAACACCATATATTTT.

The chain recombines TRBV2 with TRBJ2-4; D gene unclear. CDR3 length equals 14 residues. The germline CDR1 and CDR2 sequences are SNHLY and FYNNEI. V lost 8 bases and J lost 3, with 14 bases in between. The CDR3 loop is CASRQVRGKNIQYF. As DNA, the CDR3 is TGTGCCAGCCGCCAGGTCCGAGGCAAAAACATTCAGTACTTC.

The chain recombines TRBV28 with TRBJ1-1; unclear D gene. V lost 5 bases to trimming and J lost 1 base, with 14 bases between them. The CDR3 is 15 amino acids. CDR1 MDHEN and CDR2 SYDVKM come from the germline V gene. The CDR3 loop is CASSPREGPNTEAFF. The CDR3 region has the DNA TGTGCCAGCAGTCCCCGGGAGGGCCCGAACACTGAAGCTTTCTTT.

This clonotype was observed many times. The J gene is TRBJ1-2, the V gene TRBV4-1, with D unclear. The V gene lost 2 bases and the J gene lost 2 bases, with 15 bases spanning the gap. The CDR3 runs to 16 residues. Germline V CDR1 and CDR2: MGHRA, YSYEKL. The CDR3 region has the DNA TGCGCCAGCAGCCAACCCTTAGACGGAAAGAACTATGGCTACACCTTC. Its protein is CASSQPLDGKNYGYTF.

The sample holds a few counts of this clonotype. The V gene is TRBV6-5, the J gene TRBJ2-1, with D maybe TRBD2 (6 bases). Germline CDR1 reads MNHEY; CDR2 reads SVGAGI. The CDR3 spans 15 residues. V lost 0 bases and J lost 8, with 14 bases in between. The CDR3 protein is CASSYSAGSGDEQFF. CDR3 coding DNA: TGTGCCAGCAGTTACTCGGCGGGGTCTGGGGATGAGCAGTTCTTC.

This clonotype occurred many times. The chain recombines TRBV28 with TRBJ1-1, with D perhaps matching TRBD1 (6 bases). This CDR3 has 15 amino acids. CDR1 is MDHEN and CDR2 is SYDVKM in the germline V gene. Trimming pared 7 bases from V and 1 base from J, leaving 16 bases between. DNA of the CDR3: TGTGCCAGCATCGTAAGGGGGACACAGAACACTGAAGCTTTCTTT. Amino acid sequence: CASIVRGTQNTEAFF.

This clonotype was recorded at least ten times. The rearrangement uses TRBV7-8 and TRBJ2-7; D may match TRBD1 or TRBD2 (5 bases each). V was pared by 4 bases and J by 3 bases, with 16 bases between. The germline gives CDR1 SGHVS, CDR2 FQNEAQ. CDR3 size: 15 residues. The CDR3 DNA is TGTGCCAGCAGCTGGACCGGGACGAATTACTACGAGCAGTACTTC. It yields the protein CASSWTGTNYYEQYF. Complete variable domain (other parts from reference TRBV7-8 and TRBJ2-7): GAGVSQSPRYKVAKRGQDVALRCDPISGHVSLFWYQQALGQGPEFLTYFQNEAQLDKSGLPSDRFFAERPEGSVSTLKIQRTQQEDSAVYLCASSWTGTNYYEQYFGPGTRLTVT.

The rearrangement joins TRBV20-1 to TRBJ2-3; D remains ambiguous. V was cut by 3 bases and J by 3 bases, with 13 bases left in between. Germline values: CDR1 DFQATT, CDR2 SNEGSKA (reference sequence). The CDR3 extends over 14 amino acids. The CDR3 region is CSARFSIITDTQYF. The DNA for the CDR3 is TGCAGTGCTAGGTTCTCTATCATTACAGATACGCAGTATTTT.

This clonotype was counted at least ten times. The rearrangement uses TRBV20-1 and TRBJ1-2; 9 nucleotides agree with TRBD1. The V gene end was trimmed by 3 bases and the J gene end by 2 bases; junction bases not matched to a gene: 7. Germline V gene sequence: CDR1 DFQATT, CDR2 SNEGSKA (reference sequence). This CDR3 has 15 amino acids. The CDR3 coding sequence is TGCAGTGCTAGGCTCATCGGACAGGGGAACTATGGCTACACCTTC. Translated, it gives CSARLIGQGNYGYTF.

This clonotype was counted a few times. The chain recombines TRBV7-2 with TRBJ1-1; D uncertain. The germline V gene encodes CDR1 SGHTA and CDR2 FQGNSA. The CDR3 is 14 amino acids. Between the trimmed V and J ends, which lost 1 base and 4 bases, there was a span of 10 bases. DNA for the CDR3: TGTGCCAGCAGCTTAGTGCCGGATCTCACTGAAGCTTTCTTT. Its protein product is CASSLVPDLTEAFF.